This T cell receptor (beta chain) was found in a study of blood T cell repertoires in COVID-19 (dated by TCRdb to the early 2020s). In the study overall: Samples from collaborators originated in the United States, Italy and Spain and spanned both the acute and convalescent phases of COVID-19. The material from the prospective study consisted of cDNA or gDNA derived from T cells, B-cell-depleted T cells, or PBMCs. The dataset comprised deeply sampled blood TCRbeta repertoires from subjects exposed to, actively infected with, or recovered from COVID-19. A freely available public database, intended as a resource for researchers studying the immune response to SARS-CoV-2, is where the repertoires were released. The samples were drawn from two sources: the first 160 participants of the ongoing ImmuneRACE study, and 1,000 to 1,500 subjects contributed by 6 global collaborators. Sample metadata almost always included a de-identified subject ID, COVID-19 status, age in years and sex. Where available, HLA class I and class II types were taken from metadata supplied by the sample provider and were not determined by assay-based typing.

As to this clone: Its binding antigen is unknown. No base-level quality is on record; no much larger clone is a single base apart.

What the study reported, not specific to this receptor: How much clinical and demographic metadata was included differed by source and by participant, and the metadata was provided uncurated.

TCRbeta CDR3 regions were amplified from genomic DNA by means of the immunoSEQ Assay, a bias-controlled multiplex PCR. As for the authors' bioinformatics: The number of nucleated cells in each sample was estimated from the amplification of reference gene primers within the assay. Sequence reads were collapsed and filtered to measure the absolute abundance of every unique TCRbeta CDR3 rearrangement. For each sample, productive Simpson clonality was calculated by taking the square root of Simpson's diversity index across productive rearrangements. TCRdb limited this immuneACCESS table to in-frame rearrangements with V and J called. A share of clones is missing; checked studies link under half to unresolved V genes, and the rest is unexplained. D and trimming were read from the DNA, whereas the V and J calls and clone size are those reported in that table. Here the sample has approximately 300,000 clones; around 84% occur a single time. 10% of the sample is in the top ten clones.

Participants in the prospective study were aged about 18 to 95 years, lived in some 24 United States geographic areas, and enrolled through a virtual design. To assign participants to cohorts, the prospective study relied on clinical history that participants themselves reported in a screening survey and a study questionnaire. Recovered participants in ImmuneRACE Cohort 3 were defined by two consecutive negative NP/OP PCR tests, clearance by a healthcare professional, or resolution of symptoms. In the prospective study, mobile phlebotomists collected whole blood, serum and a nasopharyngeal or oropharyngeal swab from each participant. Over a roughly two-month period, participants in the prospective study had the option of providing additional blood draws and questionnaires. Before DNA extraction, blood samples from the prospective study were shipped at room temperature or frozen. V drops 1 base and J drops 4 bases, leaving 10 bases in between. Reading from cysteine to phenylalanine, the CDR3 counts 14 amino acids. Just the 42-base CDR3 DNA is kept, in frame starting at base 1. CDR1 and CDR2 (LGHDT, YNNKEL) derive from the germline V gene (reference sequence).

The sequence is built from TRBV3-1 (or the pseudogene TRBV3-2) and TRBJ2-5; TRBD1 is possibly the D segment (5 matching bases). Sequenced sample: PBMCs or T cells enriched from blood (not recorded which). This receptor was obtained from a woman aged 18-30 years who had recovered from COVID-19. The nucleotide sequence reads as follows: TGTGCCAGCAGCCAAGGTTATCAGGGAGAGACCCAGTACTTC. Translation gives CASSQGYQGETQYF.